What follows is one TCR beta chain and its context. No cognate antigen has been identified for it. No clone much larger than this one lies a single base away; base qualities are absent. The data stem from a study of shared clonotypes between healthy human individuals (dated by TCRdb to about 2020). Study-wide context: A couple of women and three men aged 18 to 49 years were included in the cohort. For each donor, CD4 naive and CD4 memory were each given three plates, CD8 naive was given two plates, and CD8 memory was given one plate. To estimate repertoire size and how much clonotypes are shared between individuals, the study performed deep sequencing of blood TCR repertoires from 4 to 6 healthy adults. Different laboratories and diverse techniques were used to prepare libraries and sequence TCR repertoires, to increase sequencing depth and limit assay-specific biases. Each donor's leukapheresis produced roughly between roughly 0.85 and 9 billion PBMCs. General study outcomes and caveats: Approximately 5% of naive CD4, around 4% of naive CD8, around 2.3% of memory CD4, and approximately 0.39% of memory CD8 clonotypes were shared across several donors. Pairwise subsampling led to the expectation that sequencing depth would affect the degree of clonotype sharing among donors. Compared with non-shared clonotypes, clonotypes shared by all four sorted-subset donors had higher generation probabilities. Rarefaction of sorted-subset datasets indicated incomplete sequencing despite the large sequencing depth. The genetic and exposure-history diversity represented was limited by the small number of donors. Sampling was limited to blood, and TCR repertoires in tissue likely differ from TCR repertoires in blood. Naive subsets generally had larger estimated clonotype richness than memory subsets did.

The V end gives up 4 bases and the J end 4 bases, leaving 8 bases in the junction not matched to a gene. Its CDR3 holds 15 amino acids, cysteine through phenylalanine. Just CDR3 DNA is preserved here, 45 bases in frame from base 1. Looking up the germline V gene yields CDR1 SGHRS and CDR2 YFSETQ. Using the deep immunoSEQ assay, TCR CDR3 regions were amplified from genomic DNA by multiplex PCR. For each cell subset, the extracted genomic DNA was distributed evenly across all wells of several immunoSEQ 96-well plates, and each plate served as one replicate. For sorted subsets, each replicate PCR was loaded with 200 ng genomic DNA, equivalent to 25,000 to 35,000 T cell genomes. The purified libraries were quantified using a Qubit 3.0 fluorometer, sized with a Bioanalyzer 2100, and then quantified again using the KAPA Library Quantification kit. A separate single-read 150-cycle Illumina NextSeq 550 flow cell was used to sequence each immunoSEQ 96-well plate. The study's own analysis went as follows. Because the immunoSEQ output included only junctional sequences and no quality scores, the filtering could not be the same as the filtering used for full-length reads. Sequences were annotated with PyIR, a Python wrapper for IgBLAST v1.9, and V/J genes and CDR3 were assigned using IMGT germline references. Any read was removed if the V/J assignment was weak (E-value above 1e-6), the CDR3 was missing, or the read contained stop codons, out-of-frame junctions, or ambiguous translated residues. V3J clonotypes were defined by identical inferred V gene, J gene, and CDR3 amino acid sequence. Percentage overlap between repertoires was calculated by dividing the number of shared unique clonotypes by the size of the smaller repertoire. Three approaches were used to assess repertoire richness: RTK rarefaction, the Chao1 estimator, and Recon v2.1 estimates of unobserved clonotypes. For all TCRbeta clonotypes obtained by the gDNA method from a handful of donors, generation probabilities were computed with OLGA. As stored in TCRdb, this immuneACCESS dataset retains in-frame rearrangements with V and J assigned. A fraction of the clones does not appear; measured against another copy, unresolved V genes explain less than half of the discrepancy, and the remainder lacks a known reason. The V and J calls and the clone size are those of that table, but D and trimming were determined from the DNA. A total of approximately 2.1 million clones appear in this sample, approximately 93% of them only once. Under 0.45% of the sample is taken by the ten largest.

The donors were healthy, HIV-negative adults who had no recently reported acute infections or vaccinations. All donors were Caucasian adults living in Nashville, Tennessee, USA. CD4+ T cells were enriched by magnetic negative selection; naive cells were then positively selected on CD45RA, and the negative fraction formed the memory subset. Blood was obtained by leukapheresis, after which PBMCs were separated by Ficoll-Histopaque density gradient centrifugation and cryopreserved in liquid nitrogen vapor phase. Analytical flow cytometry was used to check the purity and quantity of each magnetically sorted T cell population. Genomic DNA was isolated from every sorted fraction and measured by UV absorbance on a Nanodrop 2000c.

The receptor was derived from a man aged 18-30 years in good health. Some clones in this sample may be carry-over from other donors' samples. Specimen: naive CD4+ T cells from PBMCs. Reading the label with the study, this specimen's cell subset or site is: CD45RA+ positively selected. The rearrangement joined TRBV5-1 to TRBJ1-1, with 9 bases matching TRBD1. The DNA reads TGCGCCAGCAGCCCGCGACCGGACAGGGGCACTGAAGCTTTCTTT. Its translation is CASSPRPDRGTEAFF.